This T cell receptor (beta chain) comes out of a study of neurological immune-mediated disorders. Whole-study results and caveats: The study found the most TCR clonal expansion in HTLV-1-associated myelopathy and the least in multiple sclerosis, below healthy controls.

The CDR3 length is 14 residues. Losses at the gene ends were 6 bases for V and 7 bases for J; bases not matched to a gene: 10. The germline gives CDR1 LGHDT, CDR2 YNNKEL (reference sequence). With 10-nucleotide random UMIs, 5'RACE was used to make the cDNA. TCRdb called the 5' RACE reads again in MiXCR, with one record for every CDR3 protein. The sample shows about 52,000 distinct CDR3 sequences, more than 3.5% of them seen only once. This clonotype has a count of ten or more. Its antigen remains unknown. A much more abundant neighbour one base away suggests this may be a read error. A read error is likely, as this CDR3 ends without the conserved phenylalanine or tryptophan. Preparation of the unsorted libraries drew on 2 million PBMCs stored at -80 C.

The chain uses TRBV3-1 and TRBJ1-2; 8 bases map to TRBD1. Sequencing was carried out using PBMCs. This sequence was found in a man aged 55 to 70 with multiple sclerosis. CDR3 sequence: CASSRLDRAVGYTC. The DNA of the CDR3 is TGTGCCAGCAGTCGACTGGACAGGGCGGTTGGCTACACCTGC.